The TCR beta chain under discussion was sequenced for a study of molecular identifiers for immune sequencing clone quantification. CDR1 and CDR2 from the germline V gene are SNHLY and FYNNEI. V was shortened by 5 bases and J by 5 bases, with 18 bases between the two germline ends. The CDR3 covers 15 residues. This clonotype was detected ten times or more. TCRdb processed the PCR reads anew with MiXCR; each CDR3 protein has one entry. The data show hundreds of thousands of distinct CDR3 sequences, with over 25% seen just once and about 0.78% held by the top ten. Sequenced input: naive CD8+ T cells from blood, with Jurkat cell RNA spiked in. This sample's subset: FACS-sorted CD8+CD4-CCR7+CD45RA+ naive T cells. This chain links TRBV2 with TRBJ1-1; D call uncertain. This clonotype was obtained from a human donor in good health. Some libraries in this study had Jurkat cell RNA spiked in. The CDR3 is CASSRPPGSATEAFF. The CDR3 DNA follows: TGTGCCAGCAGTCGACCCCCGGGCTCGGCGACTGAAGCTTTCTTT.